The 14 T cell receptor beta chains in this list originate from one sample, sequenced in a study of shared clonotypes between healthy human individuals. The protocol was immunoSEQ multiplex PCR, while the TCRdb copy is restricted to in-frame clones and leaves out a portion. The table lists about 530,000 clones, about 95% of them singletons. The sample comprised naive CD4+ T cells sorted from blood. Subset reported: CD45RA+ positively selected. These receptors were collected from a woman aged 25-40 years in good health.

V usage is TRBV5-8 and J usage is TRBJ1-6; D unclear. The V end lost 4 bases, the J end lost 3 bases, and 17 bases lay between the germline ends. The CDR3 has 17 residues. CDR1 is SGHTS, CDR2 YDEGEE, per germline. The CDR3 DNA is TGTGCCAGCAGCCCGGGCCTCGGGCAGTACTATAATTCACCCCTCCACTTT. Protein: CASSPGLGQYYNSPLHF.

This chain connects TRBV4-2 to TRBJ2-6; D is possibly TRBD2 (5 bases). V lost 0 bases to trimming and J lost 0 bases, with 12 bases between them. This CDR3 contains 18 residues. Germline CDR1 reads LGHNA; CDR2 reads YNFKEQ. CDR3 sequence (DNA): TGTGCCAGCAGCCAAGAAATGACCCGGGACTCTGGGGCCAACGTCCTGACTTTC. Its protein is CASSQEMTRDSGANVLTF.

V usage is TRBV5-1 and J usage is TRBJ1-1; D uncertain. The CDR3 totals 15 residues. The V gene's germline CDR1 is SGHRS and CDR2 YFSETQ. V was trimmed by 4 bases and J by 1 base, leaving 14 bases between them. The CDR3 loop reads CASSRMAGENTEAFF. The CDR3 DNA reads as TGCGCCAGCAGCCGAATGGCAGGAGAGAACACTGAAGCTTTCTTT.

The chain uses TRBV7-9 and TRBJ1-2; D is unresolved. CDR1 is SEHNR, CDR2 FQNEAQ, per germline (reference sequence). V lost 4 bases to trimming and J lost 7 bases, with 10 bases between them. The CDR3 covers 12 residues. The CDR3 region is CASSSPQGGYTF. The CDR3 nucleotides are TGTGCCAGCAGCTCTCCCCAAGGTGGCTACACCTTC.

The chain joins TRBV9 to TRBJ1-1, with 7 bases matching TRBD1. V shed 3 bases and J 1 base; nucleotides not matched to a gene: 15. CDR1 and CDR2 from the germline V gene are SGDLS and YYNGEE. CDR3 size: 18 residues. Written as DNA, the CDR3 is TGTGCCAGCAGCGCTCCAACAGCTTACAGGGGAGCGAACACTGAAGCTTTCTTT. Amino acid sequence: CASSAPTAYRGANTEAFF.

The V and J genes are TRBV15 and TRBJ2-7; perhaps TRBD1 as D (6 bases). V was shortened by 1 base and J by 2 bases, with 18 bases between the two germline ends. This CDR3 spans 17 amino acids. The germline CDR1 and CDR2 sequences are LNHNV and YYDKDF (reference sequence). CDR3 sequence: CATSRVTPGDGPYEQYF. For the CDR3, the DNA is TGTGCCACCAGCAGAGTTACACCAGGGGATGGTCCCTACGAGCAGTACTTC.

The V gene is TRBV5-1, the J gene TRBJ2-7, with D unclear. V shed 4 bases and J shed 1 base, with 9 bases lying between them. The CDR3 is made up of 13 amino acids. Germline CDR1 reads SGHRS; CDR2 reads YFSETQ. The DNA for the CDR3 is TGCGCCAGCAGCATCGGGTTATCCTACGAGCAGTACTTC. As protein: CASSIGLSYEQYF. Full variable domain (outside the CDR3, taken from reference TRBV5-1 and TRBJ2-7): KAGVTQTPRYLIKTRGQQVTLSCSPISGHRSVSWYQQTPGQGLQFLFEYFSETQRNKGNFPGRFSGRQFSNSRSEMNVSTLELGDSALYLCASSIGLSYEQYFGPGTRLTVT.

This chain links TRBV7-9 with TRBJ2-1; D unclear. Trimming stripped 1 base from V and 10 bases from J, with 14 bases between. The germline CDR1 and CDR2 sequences are SEHNR and FQNEAQ (reference sequence). The CDR3 has 14 residues. As DNA, the CDR3 is TGTGCCAGCAGCTTAGTCGGAGTCTCGGAAGAGCAGTTCTTC. Protein product: CASSLVGVSEEQFF. Looking up the rest from reference TRBV7-9 and TRBJ2-1 gives the full variable domain: DTGVSQNPRHKITKRGQNVTFRCDPISEHNRLYWYRQTLGQGPEFLTYFQNEAQLEKSRLLSDRFSAERPKGSFSTLEIQRTEQGDSAMYLCASSLVGVSEEQFFGPGTRLTVL.

The chain has TRBV18 and TRBJ2-5, with 7 bases that match TRBD2. The CDR3 is made up of 14 amino acids. After removal of 4 bases from V and 2 bases from J, the junction contained 4 bases not matched to a gene. Germline lookup yields CDR1 KGHSH and CDR2 LQKENI. The CDR3 DNA reads as TGTGCCAGCTCACAGGCGGGACTACAAGAGACCCAGTACTTC. Translating gives CASSQAGLQETQYF.

The V call is TRBV5-1, the J call TRBJ2-6; a possible D gene is TRBD2 (5 bases). Germline lookup yields CDR1 SGHRS and CDR2 YFSETQ. The CDR3 is 16 amino acids. V was clipped by 1 base and J by 2 bases, with 10 bases between them. CDR3 protein: CASSLSPGAGANVLTF. CDR3 nucleotide sequence: TGCGCCAGCAGCTTGAGTCCCGGGGCTGGGGCCAACGTCCTGACTTTC.

Comments on this clone: Other DNA variants within this sample encode the same CDR3. The V call is TRBV18, the J call TRBJ1-1, with D maybe TRBD1 (6 bases). This CDR3 is built from 15 residues. Germline CDR1 is KGHSH and CDR2 is LQKENI. Trimming took off 1 base at V and 0 bases at J, with 9 bases between the two ends. The CDR3 bases are TGTGCCAGCTCACCACGTGACAGGTTGAACACTGAAGCTTTCTTT. Residues: CASSPRDRLNTEAFF.

This rearrangement joins TRBV6-6 to TRBJ2-4, with unresolved D. Per the germline V gene, CDR1 is MNHNY and CDR2 is SVGAGI (reference sequence). Deletions cut 5 bases from V and 6 bases from J, with 14 bases between. This CDR3 has 14 residues. The CDR3 reads CASSQDPEVNIQYF. Here the CDR3 DNA reads TGTGCCAGCAGTCAGGACCCTGAGGTAAACATTCAGTACTTC.

The chain joins TRBV7-9 to TRBJ2-3; D is possibly TRBD2 (5 bases). There are 16 residues in the CDR3. Germline-derived CDR1 and CDR2 are SEHNR and FQNEAQ (reference sequence). V was clipped by 5 bases and J by 1 base, with 16 bases between them. The DNA of the CDR3 is TGTGCCAGCAGCCCCCTGTATCGAGCGGGCACAGATACGCAGTATTTT. Amino acid sequence: CASSPLYRAGTDTQYF. Full variable domain (rest looked up from reference TRBV7-9 and TRBJ2-3): DTGVSQNPRHKITKRGQNVTFRCDPISEHNRLYWYRQTLGQGPEFLTYFQNEAQLEKSRLLSDRFSAERPKGSFSTLEIQRTEQGDSAMYLCASSPLYRAGTDTQYFGPGTRLTVL.

The J gene is TRBJ1-2, the V gene TRBV13, with D possibly TRBD1 on 6 matching bases. Trimming cost V 4 bases and J 7 bases, with 10 bases left between them. This CDR3 has 12 residues. The germline gives CDR1 PRHDT, CDR2 FYEKMQ (reference sequence). The CDR3: CASSSQGLGYTF. The CDR3 DNA sequence: TGTGCCAGCAGCTCACAGGGTCTTGGCTACACCTTC.